This TCR beta chain was identified during a study of naive CD8 T cells in extremely preterm neonates (dated by TCRdb to about 2017). Broadly, across the study: The study compared TCRbeta CDR3 repertoires of sorted naive CD8+ T cells across four age groups: extremely preterm neonates, term neonates, young children and adults. Broad study findings and their caveats: As limitations, the authors pointed to a small sample size and variable productive template counts among preterm samples. The proportion of shared CDR3 nucleotide sequences was higher in preterm neonates (2.7%) than in term neonates (around 0.4%), young children (about 0.03%) and adults (roughly 0.01%). Compared with the older groups, preterm CDR3s were shorter and closer to germline, carrying fewer N additions and showing less junctional trimming. To track T cell development within individuals, the authors urged prospective longitudinal studies of preterm and term neonates. Preterm neonates showed significantly lower iChao1 richness than every other age group (p < 0.05) along with an even clone distribution, indicating a less rich repertoire.

The preterm samples were obtained from several extremely preterm deliveries at roughly 22-28 weeks of gestation. Pregnancies with fetal demise, active maternal HSV infection or known maternal HIV infection were excluded from the study. A FACSAria III cell sorter was used to sort live, Annexin V-negative naive CD8+ T cells (CD3+CD8+CD45RA+CCR7+). Each sample yielded roughly 18,000 to 110,000 sorted naive CD8+ T cells. Mixed venous-arterial cord blood was collected with preassembled standardized sampling kits. Cord blood was held at room temperature, and processing was completed within 4 hours of collection. Ficoll-Paque density gradient centrifugation of diluted blood was used to isolate mononuclear cells. Before sorting, mononuclear cells were cryopreserved in roughly 10% DMSO with roughly 90% FBS and kept in long-term storage at -150 degrees C. After thawing, cells were stained with Annexin V along with antibodies against CD3, CD8, CCR7 and CD45RA. The DNeasy Blood and Tissue Kit was used to extract genomic DNA from snap-frozen pellets of sorted cells.

A two-step, bias-controlled multiplex PCR was used to amplify TCRbeta CDR3 regions from genomic DNA. Primers specific for every TRBV and TRBJ gene segment were included in the multiplex PCR. The immunoSEQ Assay was used to generate TCRbeta repertoire data. As for the original processing: To merge closely related sequences, reads went through filtering and clustering using a relative-frequency ratio and a modified nearest-neighbor algorithm. The V, D and J gene assignments for CDR3 sequences were based on IMGT annotation. Template counts were corrected for PCR amplification bias by normalization and were quantified against synthetic TCR CDR3 analog sequences. Analyses were restricted to unique productive sequences, meaning in-frame CDR3 sequences without stop codons. The immunoSEQ Analyzer software was used to calculate clonality, defined as 1 minus Pielou's evenness, and iChao1 richness. JMP was used for statistical testing, with Student's t-test or a non-parametric test applied depending on Shapiro-Wilk normality results. TCRdb carries this immuneACCESS record with in-frame sequences only. Its versions omit some clonotypes, under half of them owing to an unresolved V gene in the studies checked, with the rest unexplained. The V and J calls and clone size are taken from that table; D and trimming were inferred from the DNA. The sample yields about 5,000 clones; roughly 96% were counted once. The ten most abundant clones make up 0.55% to 0.75% of the sample.

Comment on this clone: Its target antigen remains unknown. Base qualities are missing; no much larger clone stands one base away.

The CDR3 runs 12 amino acids, cysteine and phenylalanine included. Here the CDR3 DNA is all that survives: 36 bases in frame from base 1. CDR1 and CDR2, looked up from the germline V gene, are SGHTA and FQGNSA. V sheds 2 bases and J sheds 9 bases, leaving 10 bases between their ends. The material sequenced was naive CD8+ T cells from cord blood. This TCR was sampled from a boy who was born preterm. The rearrangement joined TRBV7-2 to TRBJ1-1, with no confident D gene call. The CDR3 sequence is CASSLTRLKAFF. In nucleotides, the sequence is TGTGCCAGCAGCTTAACCCGCTTGAAAGCTTTCTTT.